Listed below are T cell receptor beta chains from one sample, sequenced in a study of OX40 agonist ivuxolimab in advanced cancers. This table comes from immunoSEQ multiplex PCR, and its TCRdb copy is limited to in-frame clones, with some not included. The data hold under 20,000 clones, with roughly nine tenths observed a single time. The sequencing here drew on CD4+ or CD8+ T cells sorted from blood, taken in a trial of the OX40 agonist ivuxolimab. These receptors all come from an adult with an advanced solid tumor such as melanoma, head and neck, liver or kidney cancer. The CDR3 runs from the conserved cysteine through the conserved F or W.

>TRBJ2-3|TRBV27
CASSPLTSGSDTQYF
>TRBJ2-3|TRBV7-2
CASSLMGGGAGDTQYF
>TRBJ2-1|TRBV5-6
CASSWLSGRLNEQFF
>TRBJ2-7|TRBV11-2
CASSRDDRGGFGFTYEQYF
>TRBJ2-6|TRBV19
CAPPGTRSCSNVLTF
>TRBJ2-7|TRBV11-2
CASSFERGISYEQYF
>TRBJ2-7|TRBV9
CASSAGQEEQYF
>TRBJ2-5|TRBV11-2
CASSLVARGAQYF
>TRBJ2-2|TRBV5-1
CASSPGQSRTGELFF
>TRBJ2-7|TRBV7-9
CASSLAGPYEQYF
>TRBJ2-7|TRBV4-3
CASSQEWVSSYEQYF
>TRBJ2-2|TRBV7-3
CASSLRRAGELFF
>TRBJ2-3|TRBV13
CASSLAEDTQYF
>TRBJ2-5|TRBV9
CASSVNPREDETQYF
>TRBJ2-6|TRBV5-4
CASSLVGTSGVGANVLTF
>TRBJ1-4|TRBV6-1
CASRRDMGEKLFF
>TRBJ2-3|TRBV18
CASSLPGSTDTQYF
>TRBJ1-1|TRBV5-1
CASSLGTYRVEAFF
>TRBJ2-7|TRBV5-1
CASSLVQGASEQYF
>TRBJ1-2|TRBV6-6
CASTLRDEYGYTF
>TRBJ2-5|TRBV19
CASGTGRETQYF
>TRBJ2-7|TRBV7-6
CASSLGNTYEQYF
>TRBJ1-6|TRBV6-5
CASSYDSPGNNSPLHF
>TRBJ2-7|TRBV7-9
CASSLAREADEQYF
>TRBJ2-2|TRBV5-6
CASSSLVAGGGTGELFF
>TRBJ2-7|TRBV7-9
CASSLEGSGSEQYF
>TRBJ2-1|TRBV9
CASSSSGQNEQFF
>TRBJ2-3|TRBV18
CASSPSVSDTQYF
>TRBJ2-7|TRBV5-4
CASSSQRGASSYEQYF
>TRBJ2-1|TRBV19
CASSPVGGAYNEQFF
>TRBJ1-1|TRBV6-5
CASRTGLNTEAFF
>TRBJ2-7|TRBV5-6
CASSLGSSYEQYF
>TRBJ2-7|TRBV30
CAWTERAVAKQYF
>TRBJ2-1|TRBV5-1
CASSLADGQLRYNEQFF
>TRBJ2-7|TRBV5-6
CASSLAASYEQYF
>TRBJ2-5|TRBV4-1
CASSTSGAFQETQYF
>TRBJ2-3|TRBV5-4
CASSLRLAGRGDTQYF
>TRBJ2-7|TRBV2
CASSEGKVAPGLQYF
>TRBJ2-2|TRBV7-9
CAPGLAGITGELFF
>TRBJ2-7|TRBV2
CASHLGPATEQYF
>TRBJ1-3|TRBV10-3
CAISETGSGGNTIYF
>TRBJ1-2|TRBV16
CASSQVGGRYGYTF
>TRBJ2-5|TRBV5-5
CASSLTGLTYQETQYF
>TRBJ1-1|TRBV4-1
CASSHTGTGATNTEAFF
>TRBJ1-1|TRBV5-1
CASSLGIRSLEAFF
>TRBJ2-3|TRBV5-1
CASSPNPAAAASTDTQYF
>TRBJ2-3|TRBV18
CASSPPTTDTQYF
>TRBJ2-7|TRBV11-2
CASSFPRGATYEQYF
>TRBJ1-4|TRBV7-2
CASSPGGAFEKLFF
>TRBJ1-3|TRBV19
CASSILWGERNTIYF
>TRBJ2-3|TRBV18
CASSLLGREVQDTQYF
>TRBJ2-1|TRBV7-3
CASSPGTSGRPLNEQFF